A selection of T cell receptor beta chains follows, all from one sample in a study of CD8 T cells in Susac syndrome. TCRdb re-derived calls from the immunoSEQ multiplex PCR reads in MiXCR, one entry per CDR3 protein. The sample comprises 330,000 or so distinct CDR3 sequences, roughly 85% of which are singletons, and 0.2% to 0.25% rests with the top ten. Sequenced input: CD8+ T cells from PBMCs. The receptor set was obtained from a human donor with multiple sclerosis. Both conserved end residues are part of each CDR3. D genes are given only for firm matches. Only part of the rows carry a size: once, few, many, or a class if the clone is expanded.

size	D	V	J	DNA	CDR3
-	-	TRBV28	TRBJ2-3	TGTGCCAGCAGTCCGCCGGAGCGGAGCACAGATACGCAGTATTTT	CASSPPERSTDTQYF
-	TRBD1	TRBV4-3	TRBJ2-7	TGCGCCAGCAGCCTCCGACAGGGGATGAGCGACGAGCAGTACTTC	CASSLRQGMSDEQYF
few	-	TRBV19	TRBJ1-2	TGTGCCAGTAGCCTCGGCAGCCTCTATGGCTACACCTTC	CASSLGSLYGYTF
once	-	TRBV11-2	TRBJ1-4	TGTGCCAGCAGCTTATTATCTACGCAGGGGAGGAGGGCTAATGAAAAACTGTTTTTT	CASSLLSTQGRRANEKLFF
-	TRBD2	TRBV11-2	TRBJ2-1	TGTGCCAGCAGCCTACTAGCGGGCGTTGAGTTCTTC	CASSLLAGVEFF
-	-	TRBV4-1	TRBJ1-5	TGCGCCAGCAGCCAAGGCCCACCCCAGCCCCAGCATTTT	CASSQGPPQPQHF
-	-	TRBV5-1	TRBJ2-1	TGCGCCAGCAGCTCCACCGGGACCGGCAGCCTTAACAATGAGCAGTTCTTC	CASSSTGTGSLNNEQFF
-	-	TRBV5-4	TRBJ1-1	TGTGCCAGCAGCTTGGCGGGGACGGTGATGAACACTGAAGCTTTCTTT	CASSLAGTVMNTEAFF
-	TRBD2	TRBV7-8	TRBJ2-7	TGTGCCAGCAGCTTAGCGAGTTGGACTAGTGCGACCTACGAGCAGTACTTC	CASSLASWTSATYEQYF
-	-	TRBV9	TRBJ1-3	TGTGCCAGCAGCCCGTACCCGGAGGGACATTCTGGAAACACCATATATTTT	CASSPYPEGHSGNTIYF
few	TRBD1	TRBV24-1	TRBJ2-2	TGTGCCACCAGTGAACCCGGGACAGGTAACACCGGGGAGCTGTTTTTT	CATSEPGTGNTGELFF
-	-	TRBV27	TRBJ2-2	TGTGCCAGCAGTTTGGGGCTCGACACCGGGGAGCTGTTTTTT	CASSLGLDTGELFF
-	-	TRBV24-1	TRBJ2-7	TGTGCCACCAGTGATTTCCGGACTCAAAACGAGCAGTACTTC	CATSDFRTQNEQYF
-	-	TRBV14	TRBJ2-1	TGTGCCAGCAGCCAACTTACCCTCAATGAGCAGTTCTTC	CASSQLTLNEQFF
once	TRBD2	TRBV11-2	TRBJ2-1	TGTGCCAGCAGCCTTATGGTGGTAGCGGGAGACGTTGGCTACAATGAGCAGTTCTTC	CASSLMVVAGDVGYNEQFF
-	TRBD1	TRBV2	TRBJ2-1	TGTGCCAGCAGTGAACGGGGACAGGAGATAAATGAGCAGTTCTTC	CASSERGQEINEQFF
-	-	TRBV7-9	TRBJ1-5	TGTGCCAGCAGCGGCCCTTATAGCAATCAGCCCCAGCATTTT	CASSGPYSNQPQHF
-	-	TRBV6-5	TRBJ1-2	TGTGCCAGCCGACATGCTGCACATGGCTACACCTTC	CASRHAAHGYTF
-	-	TRBV5-1	TRBJ2-7	TGCGCCAGCAGCCTAGTCCCCGGGGGCCCAACCTACGAGCAGTACTTC	CASSLVPGGPTYEQYF
once	TRBD1	TRBV28	TRBJ2-1	TGTGCCAGCAGTCCCGGACAGGAGGACGGGGATGAGCAGTTCTTC	CASSPGQEDGDEQFF
few	-	TRBV6-1	TRBJ2-7	TGTGCCAGCAACCCCACCCGGGGGCACGAGCAGTACTTC	CASNPTRGHEQYF
-	TRBD2	TRBV5-4	TRBJ2-7	TGTGCCAGCAGCTTGAGGCTAGCGGGGGGGTTATACGAGCAGTACTTC	CASSLRLAGGLYEQYF
-	TRBD2	TRBV7-2	TRBJ2-2	TGTGCCAGCAGCTTAACGTCCTCTAGCGGGTATGAGAGAAACACCGGGGAGCTGTTTTTT	CASSLTSSSGYERNTGELFF
-	-	TRBV28	TRBJ2-7	TGTGCCAGCAGTTTATTGTCCCTAGCGAGGAGGAGCGACGAGCAGTACTTC	CASSLLSLARRSDEQYF
-	TRBD2	TRBV29-1	TRBJ2-7	TGCAGCGTTCCTGCGGGGACTAGCGGGAGGTACGAGCAGTACTTC	CSVPAGTSGRYEQYF
-	-	TRBV5-6	TRBJ2-1	TGTGCCAGCAGCTACCGAGTGGGGGCCAATGAGCAGTTCTTC	CASSYRVGANEQFF
-	TRBD2	TRBV9	TRBJ2-1	TGTGCCAGCAGCGGAACGGGACTAGCAGAGTACAATGAGCAGTTCTTC	CASSGTGLAEYNEQFF
-	TRBD2	TRBV9	TRBJ2-5	TGTGCCAGCAGCGGGGCACTAGCGGGAGATGAACGGGAGACCCAGTACTTC	CASSGALAGDERETQYF
once	-	TRBV5-4	TRBJ2-5	TGTGCCAGCAGCCCAGAGGGGACTCGATTCCAAGAGACCCAGTACTTC	CASSPEGTRFQETQYF
once	-	TRBV9	TRBJ2-7	TGTGCCAGCAGCGTAGCGCTGGGCTCCTACGAGCAGTACTTC	CASSVALGSYEQYF
-	-	TRBV4-3	TRBJ1-4	TGCGCCAGCAGCCAAGAATACACTAATGAAAAACTGTTTTTT	CASSQEYTNEKLFF
few	TRBD2	TRBV7-7	TRBJ2-1	TGTGCTAGCAGCTTAAGCGGGAATTACAATGAGCAGTTCTTC	CASSLSGNYNEQFF
-	TRBD1	TRBV30	TRBJ2-3	TGTGCCTGGAGTGAGACAGGGAGCACAGATACGCAGTATTTT	CAWSETGSTDTQYF
-	-	TRBV29-1	TRBJ2-1	TGCAGCGTTCAGGAGGGGTACAATGAGCAGTTCTTC	CSVQEGYNEQFF
-	-	TRBV7-9	TRBJ2-5	TGTGCCACGGTTATTCCAGGAGAGACCCAGTACTTC	CATVIPGETQYF
-	TRBD1	TRBV29-1	TRBJ2-7	TGCAGCGTTGAAAAAGGGACAGGAGTCGAGCAGTACTTC	CSVEKGTGVEQYF
-	-	TRBV15	TRBJ2-1	TGTGCCACCAGTCTTCCTAGATTAAGCTCCTACAATGAGCAGTTCTTC	CATSLPRLSSYNEQFF
-	-	TRBV10-1	TRBJ2-5	TGCGCCAGCAGTGAAATGCAAAACATGGAGACCCAGTACTTC	CASSEMQNMETQYF
-	-	TRBV7-2	TRBJ2-7	TGTGCCAACAGCGGAAACTACGAGCAGTACTTC	CANSGNYEQYF
-	-	TRBV4-3	TRBJ1-5	TGCGCCAGCAGCCAAGACCCGGGAGCCAAGAATCAGCCCCAGCATTTT	CASSQDPGAKNQPQHF
-	-	TRBV13	TRBJ2-3	TGTGCCAGCAGCTTATGGGGGGTTCCAAATACGCAGTATTTT	CASSLWGVPNTQYF
-	-	TRBV28	TRBJ1-5	TGTGCCAGCAGTTTAGAAAGTGTGTGGGGCAATCAGCCCCAGCATTTT	CASSLESVWGNQPQHF
few	TRBD1	TRBV5-1	TRBJ1-1	TGCGCCAGCAGCTCCCCCCGGGACAGGGGTTATCAGACTGAAGCTTTCTTT	CASSSPRDRGYQTEAFF
few	-	TRBV9	TRBJ1-3	TGTGCCAGCAGCGTAGGCGGGGCCTCTGGAAACACCATATATTTT	CASSVGGASGNTIYF
-	-	TRBV28	TRBJ2-7	TGTGCCAGCAGTCCGGGGGTCTCCTACGAGCAGTACTTC	CASSPGVSYEQYF
-	TRBD1	TRBV7-6	TRBJ2-1	TGTGCCAGCAGCAAGCCTTTCCTTAGACAGGGGATATCGGACAATGAGCAGTTCTTC	CASSKPFLRQGISDNEQFF
-	-	TRBV6-1	TRBJ2-1	TGTGCCAGCAGTGAGGTCAGGTACTCCTACAATGAGCAGTTCTTC	CASSEVRYSYNEQFF
-	TRBD1	TRBV29-1	TRBJ1-5	TGCAGCGTGGGTGGACAGGGTATACAGCCCCAGCATTTT	CSVGGQGIQPQHF
-	TRBD2	TRBV24-1	TRBJ2-1	TGTGCCACCAGTGTTTCCGCCAAGGAGGGGACTAGCGGGAGAAAGGGTGAGCAGTTCTTC	CATSVSAKEGTSGRKGEQFF
-	TRBD2	TRBV29-1	TRBJ2-7	TGCAGCGTTGAACTACTAGCGGGCGGCTCCTACGAGCAGTACTTC	CSVELLAGGSYEQYF
-	-	TRBV6-5	TRBJ1-4	TGTGCCAGCAGTTGGGGGGGCGAAGAAGAAAAACTGTTTTTT	CASSWGGEEEKLFF
-	TRBD1	TRBV12-3/TRBV12-4	TRBJ1-1	TGTGCCAGCCAATCTCGCAGGGGGCGCGGGAACACTGAAGCTTTCTTT	CASQSRRGRGNTEAFF
once	-	TRBV7-3	TRBJ2-1	TGTGCCAGCAGCTTTGGTGCGGTCTCCTACAATGAGCAGTTCTTC	CASSFGAVSYNEQFF
-	-	TRBV29-1	TRBJ2-1	TGCAGCGTTGAAAGGCCACATGAGCAGTTCTTC	CSVERPHEQFF